These 20 T cell receptor beta chains were sequenced from one sample in a study of T cell clonality in common variable immunodeficiency. Only in-frame clones appear in the TCRdb table, and some are missing; sequencing was by immunoSEQ multiplex PCR. The record shows tens of thousands of clones for this sample, with no singletons present. Sequencing input: peripheral blood mononuclear cells. These receptors all stem from a person between 18 and 75 years old in good health.

This clone was counted at least ten times. The read ends 3 residues before the CDR3 terminus; that terminus is restored from the germline J gene. V and J are TRBV7-9 and TRBJ1-2, with 8 bases fitting TRBD1. The germline gives CDR1 SEHNR, CDR2 FQNEAQ (reference sequence). The CDR3 extends over 13 amino acids. Trimming at V came to 4 bases and at J to 7 bases, leaving 5 bases not matched to a gene. The CDR3 sequence is CASSSDRAFGYTF. CDR3 DNA, as far as it was read: TGTGCCAGCAGCTCGGACAGGGCTTTTGGC.

This clone showed up many times. The read gets to within 3 residues of the CDR3 end, and the germline J gene fills in the rest. The rearrangement uses TRBV30 and TRBJ2-3, with D possibly being TRBD1 (6 bases). This CDR3 has 12 amino acids. The V end lost 2 bases, the J end lost 4 bases, and 7 bases lay between the germline ends. Per germline, CDR1 GTSNPN and CDR2 SVGIG (reference sequence). CDR3 DNA, as far as it was read: TGTGCCTGGAGTCCAGGGGCAGATACG. Protein product: CAWSPGADT. The full CDR3 is CAWSPGADTQYF.

This clone came up many times. The CDR3 extends 3 residues past the end of the read, so its final part is completed from the germline J gene. The rearrangement links TRBV5-1 to TRBJ2-1; unclear D gene. Trimming took off 0 bases at V and 6 bases at J, with 4 bases between the two ends. This CDR3 is built from 12 residues. Per the germline V gene, CDR1 is SGHRS and CDR2 is YFSETQ. The CDR3 protein is CASSLALNEQFF. The CDR3 DNA, read in part, is TGCGCCAGCAGCTTGGCCCTCAATGAG.

This clone was seen repeatedly, ten times or more. With the read ending 3 residues before the CDR3 end, the germline J gene is used to fill in that end. The rearrangement uses TRBV4-2 and TRBJ2-7, with 9 bases lining up with TRBD1. Unmatched junction bases numbered 4, after V lost 4 bases and J lost 6 bases. CDR1 is LGHNA and CDR2 is YNFKEQ in the germline V gene. There are 13 residues in the CDR3. The CDR3 spells CASSRDRDSEQYF. The part of the CDR3 DNA that was read is TGTGCCAGCAGCCGGGACAGGGACTCCGAG.

This clone has ten or more counts. The CDR3 end lies 3 residues beyond the end of the read and is filled in from the germline J gene. This rearrangement joins TRBV23-1 to TRBJ1-2; 7 bases map to TRBD1. TRBV23-1 qualifies as an ORF whose function is uncertain. The trim removed 8 bases at V and 0 bases at J, leaving 6 bases unmatched. The CDR3 contains 14 residues. The CDR3: CASVRQGANYGYTF. CDR3 bases read: TGCGCCAGCGTACGACAGGGAGCTAACTATGGC.

This clone came up many times. Sequencing ends 3 residues short of the CDR3 end; the germline J gene provides the rest. This chain connects TRBV9 to TRBJ1-2; 7 bases align to TRBD1. The junction had 8 bases not matched to a gene; V was cut back by 1 base and J by 5 bases. Germline CDR1 is SGDLS and CDR2 is YYNGEE. The CDR3 runs to 15 residues. The CDR3: CASSVHQGGRYGYTF. The DNA read from the CDR3 is TGTGCCAGCAGCGTACACCAGGGGGGCCGGTATGGC.

At least ten counts were recorded for this clone. The CDR3 extends 3 residues past the end of the read, so its final part is completed from the germline J gene. The gene calls are TRBV20-1 and TRBJ1-6; 7 bases map to TRBD1. The CDR3 totals 14 residues. Losses at the gene ends were 6 bases for V and 7 bases for J; bases not matched to a gene: 9. The germline V gene encodes CDR1 DFQATT and CDR2 SNEGSKA (reference sequence). The CDR3 protein is CSASQGRRNSPLHF. The sequenced CDR3 bases are TGCAGTGCATCACAGGGGCGACGGAATTCACCC.

This clone was picked up many times. The read ends 3 residues early relative to the CDR3; the germline J gene fills the gap. This chain connects TRBV12-3 or TRBV12-4 to TRBJ2-7; the match to TRBD1 covers 8 bases. J gave up 1 base and V 1 base, and 3 bases lay outside the gene matches. The CDR3 contains 15 residues. The CDR3 region is CASSLGQGPSYEQYF. CDR3 DNA, as far as it was read: TGTGCCAGCAGTTTAGGACAGGGGCCTTCCTACGAG.

This clone was seen ten or more times. The sequenced fragment ends 3 residues before the CDR3 boundary, so the rest is inferred from the germline J gene. The V call is TRBV5-1, the J call TRBJ2-5; 10 bases are a match to TRBD2. The trim removed 1 base at V and 0 bases at J, leaving 6 bases unmatched. Germline V gene lookup returns CDR1 SGHRS and CDR2 YFSETQ. The CDR3 consists of 17 residues. The CDR3 region is CASSLLVAGGHQETQYF. The covered CDR3 bases are TGCGCCAGCAGCTTGTTGGTAGCGGGGGGACACCAAGAGACC.

This clone was counted many times. The DNA ends 3 residues before the CDR3 does, and the rest of the CDR3 is filled in from the germline J gene. The chain is built from TRBV5-1 and TRBJ1-1; 10 nucleotides match TRBD1. Germline V lookup: CDR1 SGHRS, CDR2 YFSETQ. V shed 5 bases, J shed 3 bases, and the junction held 7 bases outside the gene matches. There are 15 residues in the CDR3. The sequenced CDR3 bases are TGCGCCAGCAGTTATAGACAGGGGGCCGACACTGAA. Translating it yields CASSYRQGADTE. The entire CDR3 is CASSYRQGADTEAFF.

Of note for this clone: The missing CDR3 end, 3 residues past where the read stops, is filled in from the germline J gene. The rearrangement links TRBV18 to TRBJ1-2, with TRBD1 matching 8 bases. The germline V gene has CDR1 KGHSH and CDR2 LQKENI. The CDR3 totals 15 residues. V was pared by 0 bases and J by 7 bases, with 7 bases of the junction left unmatched. The CDR3 DNA, read in part, is TGTGCCAGCTCACCACCCGGGACAGGCGCCTCTGGC. Residues: CASSPPGTGASG. The CDR3, in full, reads CASSPPGTGASGYTF.

This clone was seen at least ten times. Read data end 3 residues before the CDR3 end; the end is taken from the germline J gene. V gene TRBV7-9 combines with J gene TRBJ1-1; 8 positions agree with TRBD1. Germline V gene sequence: CDR1 SEHNR, CDR2 FQNEAQ (reference sequence). This CDR3 comprises 14 residues. V was pared by 5 bases and J by 4 bases, with 6 bases of the junction left unmatched. The CDR3 sequence is CASSPVQGGTEAFF. CDR3 DNA (partial): TGTGCCAGCAGCCCGGTACAGGGGGGCACTGAA. Based on the CDR3 plus reference TRBV7-9 and TRBJ1-1, the full variable domain is DTGVSQNPRHKITKRGQNVTFRCDPISEHNRLYWYRQTLGQGPEFLTYFQNEAQLEKSRLLSDRFSAERPKGSFSTLEIQRTEQGDSAMYLCASSPVQGGTEAFFGQGTRLTVV.

This clone appeared many times. The CDR3 end is not reached by the read, which stops 3 residues before it; the germline J gene fills it in. The V and J genes are TRBV7-2 and TRBJ1-4; a weak D match, TRBD1 (6 bases). Germline lookup yields CDR1 SGHTA and CDR2 FQGNSA. The V and J ends lost 2 bases and 5 bases respectively, with 12 bases between them. There are 15 residues in the CDR3. CDR3 region: CASSLYRAPNEKLFF. Partial CDR3 DNA: TGTGCCAGCAGCTTATACAGGGCCCCCAATGAAAAA.

This clone has only a few counts. The read terminates 3 residues ahead of where the CDR3 ends, so the germline J gene completes it. The chain recombines TRBV5-3 with TRBJ1-2; D call uncertain. TRBV5-3 is classed as an ORF, of uncertain function. This CDR3 comprises 11 residues. The CDR3 loop is CARKTEGGYTF. CDR3 bases read: TGTGCCAGAAAAACGGAAGGGGGC.

The table lists this clone with many counts. Read data end 3 residues before the CDR3 end; the end is taken from the germline J gene. The chain couples TRBV6-1 to TRBJ1-2; D possibly corresponds to TRBD1 (5 bases). Germline assignment: CDR1 MNHNS and CDR2 SASEGT. The V gene lost 4 bases and the J gene lost 6 bases, with 12 bases spanning the gap. The CDR3 runs 13 residues. CDR3 DNA (partial): TGTGCCAGCAGTGTCGTCAGGGCCGATGGC. Its protein product is CASSVVRADG. The CDR3 reads in full as CASSVVRADGYTF.

This clone showed up many times. The read gets to within 3 residues of the CDR3 end, and the germline J gene fills in the rest. The gene calls are TRBV7-9 and TRBJ2-1, with 8 bases fitting TRBD2. V shed 5 bases, J shed 4 bases, and the junction held 1 base outside the gene matches. CDR1 SEHNR and CDR2 FQNEAQ come from the germline V gene (reference sequence). The CDR3 has 13 residues. CDR3 in amino acids: CASSPGGYNEQFF. The sequenced part of the CDR3 DNA is TGTGCCAGCAGCCCGGGGGGGTACAATGAG. The full variable domain, its missing parts supplied by reference TRBV7-9 and TRBJ2-1, is DTGVSQNPRHKITKRGQNVTFRCDPISEHNRLYWYRQTLGQGPEFLTYFQNEAQLEKSRLLSDRFSAERPKGSFSTLEIQRTEQGDSAMYLCASSPGGYNEQFFGPGTRLTVL.

The sample holds many counts of this clone. The observed sequence ends 3 residues before the CDR3 terminus, with the missing tail filled in from the germline J gene. V gene TRBV20-1 combines with J gene TRBJ1-1, with 7 positions matching TRBD1. Looked up from germline, CDR1 is DFQATT and CDR2 is SNEGSKA (reference sequence). The trim removed 2 bases at V and 1 base at J, leaving 1 base unmatched. CDR3 size: 13 residues. The chain's CDR3 is CSARRQGNTEAFF. Partial CDR3 DNA: TGCAGTGCTAGAAGACAGGGGAACACTGAA.

This clone was picked up a small number of times. The read falls 3 residues short of the CDR3 end, and the missing part is taken from the germline J gene. The chain carries TRBV6-2 or TRBV6-3 and TRBJ1-2; 10 bases are a match to TRBD1. Germline CDR1 is MNHEY and CDR2 is SVGEGT. The length of the CDR3 is 14 residues. The CDR3 DNA, read in part, is TGTGCCAGCAGTTACTCGACAGGGGGCTACGAC. It is translated as CASSYSTGGYD. The whole CDR3 reads CASSYSTGGYDYTF.

This clone was observed many times. The sequence runs out 3 residues before the end of the CDR3; the remainder is reconstructed from the germline J gene. This sequence joins TRBV5-8 and TRBJ2-5, with TRBD1 as a possible D gene (6 bases). The length of the CDR3 is 15 residues. The V end was cut by 4 bases, the J end by 2 bases, with 15 bases between. Germline V gives CDR1 SGHTS, CDR2 YDEGEE. CDR3 sequence reads: CASSTPLRGQETQYF. The sequenced CDR3 bases are TGTGCCAGCAGCACGCCCCTTAGGGGGCAAGAGACC.

In the case of this clone: At one end, the junction sequence differs from germline, possibly due to a read error. The read is 3 residues too short to cover the CDR3 end, so that end is filled in from the germline J gene. The chain links TRBV7-9 to TRBJ2-3, with unresolved D. Germline CDR1 SEHNR, CDR2 FQNEAQ (reference sequence). The CDR3 contains 11 residues. This chain's CDR3 is CASCITVTQYF. The part of the CDR3 DNA that was read is TGTGCCAGCTGTATCACAGTTACG.